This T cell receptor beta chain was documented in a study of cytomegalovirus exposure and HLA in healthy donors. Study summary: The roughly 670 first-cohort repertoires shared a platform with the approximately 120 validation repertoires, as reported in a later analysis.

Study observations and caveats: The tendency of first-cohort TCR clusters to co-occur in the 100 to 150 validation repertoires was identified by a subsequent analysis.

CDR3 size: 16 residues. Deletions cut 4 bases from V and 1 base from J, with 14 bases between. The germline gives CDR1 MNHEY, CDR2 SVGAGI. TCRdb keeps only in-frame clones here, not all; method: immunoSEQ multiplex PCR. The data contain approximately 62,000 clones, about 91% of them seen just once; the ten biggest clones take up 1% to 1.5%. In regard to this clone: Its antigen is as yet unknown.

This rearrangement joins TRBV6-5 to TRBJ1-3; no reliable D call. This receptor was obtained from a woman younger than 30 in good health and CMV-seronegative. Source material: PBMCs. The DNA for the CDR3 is TGTGCCAGCAGTTCGGGGAAGTTTATTTCTGGAAACACCATATATTTT. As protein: CASSSGKFISGNTIYF.